This T cell receptor beta chain was observed in a study of blood T cell repertoires in COVID-19. Original data processing: Scientists estimated how many nucleated cells there were by amplifying reference gene primers. Libraries were prepared by immunoSEQ multiplex PCR; TCRdb keeps only in-frame clonotypes and omits some of them. V and J calls and clone size are copied from that table; D and trimming were computed from the DNA. The data hold 80,000 or so clones, with around 83% observed a single time. The length of the CDR3 is 18 residues. This receptor was taken from a woman in her 70s with acute or convalescent COVID-19. The chain joins TRBV21-1 to TRBJ1-2. TRBV21-1 is assigned pseudogene status. The material sequenced was peripheral blood. The CDR3 bases are TGTGCCAGCAGCCGACTATCCAGCTTACTCAATTCTAACTATGGCTACACCTTC. Amino acid sequence: CASSRLSSLLNSNYGYTF.